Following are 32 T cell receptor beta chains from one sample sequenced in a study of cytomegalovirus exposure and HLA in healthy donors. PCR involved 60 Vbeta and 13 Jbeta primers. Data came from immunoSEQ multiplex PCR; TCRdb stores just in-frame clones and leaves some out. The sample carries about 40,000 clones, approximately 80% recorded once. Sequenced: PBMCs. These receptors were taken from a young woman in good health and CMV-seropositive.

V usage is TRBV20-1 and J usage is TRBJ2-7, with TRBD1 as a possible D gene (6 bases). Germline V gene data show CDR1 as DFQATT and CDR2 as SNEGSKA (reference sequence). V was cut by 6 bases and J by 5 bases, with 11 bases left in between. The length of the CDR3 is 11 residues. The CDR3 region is CSAYRADEQYF. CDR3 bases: TGCAGTGCCTACAGGGCCGACGAGCAGTACTTC.

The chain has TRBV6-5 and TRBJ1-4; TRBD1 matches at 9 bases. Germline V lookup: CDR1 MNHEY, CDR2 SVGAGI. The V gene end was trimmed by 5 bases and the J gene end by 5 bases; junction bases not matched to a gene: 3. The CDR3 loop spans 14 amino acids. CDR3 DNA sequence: TGTGCCAGCAGTGGGACAGGGTGGAATGAAAAACTGTTTTTT. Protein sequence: CASSGTGWNEKLFF.

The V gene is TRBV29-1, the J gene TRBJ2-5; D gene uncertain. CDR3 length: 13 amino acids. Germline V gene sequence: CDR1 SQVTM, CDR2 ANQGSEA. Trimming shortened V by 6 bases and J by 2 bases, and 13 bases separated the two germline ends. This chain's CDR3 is CSVTRTLQETQYF. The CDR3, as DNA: TGCAGCGTCACCAGAACGCTGCAAGAGACCCAGTACTTC. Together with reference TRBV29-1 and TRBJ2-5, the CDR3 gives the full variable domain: SAVISQKPSRDICQRGTSLTIQCQVDSQVTMMFWYRQQPGQSLTLIATANQGSEATYESGFVIDKFPISRPNLTFSTLTVSNMSPEDSSIYLCSVTRTLQETQYFGPGTRLLVL.

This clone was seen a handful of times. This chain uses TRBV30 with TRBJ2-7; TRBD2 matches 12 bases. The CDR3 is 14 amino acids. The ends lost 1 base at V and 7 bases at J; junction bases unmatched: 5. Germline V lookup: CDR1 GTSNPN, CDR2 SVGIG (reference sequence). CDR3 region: CAWSAGLAGYEQYF. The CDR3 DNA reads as TGTGCCTGGAGTGCCGGACTAGCGGGGTATGAGCAGTACTTC.

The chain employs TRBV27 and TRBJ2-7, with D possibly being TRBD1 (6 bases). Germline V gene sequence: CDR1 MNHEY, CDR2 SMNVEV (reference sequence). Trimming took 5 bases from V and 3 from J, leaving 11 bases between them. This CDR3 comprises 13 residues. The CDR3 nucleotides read TGTGCCAGCAGTGCGACAGGAGTCTACGAGCAGTACTTC. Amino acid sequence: CASSATGVYEQYF.

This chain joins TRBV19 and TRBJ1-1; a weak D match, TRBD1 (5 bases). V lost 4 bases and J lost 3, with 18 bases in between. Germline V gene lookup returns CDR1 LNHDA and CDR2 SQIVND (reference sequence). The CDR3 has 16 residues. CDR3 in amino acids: CASSTPRGASDTEAFF. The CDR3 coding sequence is TGTGCCAGTAGTACGCCGCGTGGGGCAAGCGACACTGAAGCTTTCTTT.

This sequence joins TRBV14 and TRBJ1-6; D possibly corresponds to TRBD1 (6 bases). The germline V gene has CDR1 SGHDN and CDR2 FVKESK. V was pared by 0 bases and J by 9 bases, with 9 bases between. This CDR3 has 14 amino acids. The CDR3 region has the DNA TGTGCCAGCAGCCAAGAGAGGGGGAGTTCACCCCTCCACTTT. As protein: CASSQERGSSPLHF.

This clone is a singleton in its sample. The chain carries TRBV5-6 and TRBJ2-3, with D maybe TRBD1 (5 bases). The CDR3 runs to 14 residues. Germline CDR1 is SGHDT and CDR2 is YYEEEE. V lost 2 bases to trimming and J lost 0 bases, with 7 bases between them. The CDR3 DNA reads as TGTGCCAGCAGCTTTTCAGGGAGCACAGATACGCAGTATTTT. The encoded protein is CASSFSGSTDTQYF.

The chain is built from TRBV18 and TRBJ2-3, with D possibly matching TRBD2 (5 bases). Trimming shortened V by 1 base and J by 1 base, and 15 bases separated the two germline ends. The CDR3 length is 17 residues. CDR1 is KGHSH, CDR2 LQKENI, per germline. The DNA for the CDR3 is TGTGCCAGCTCACCACGCTTCTCGGCGGGTCGCACAGATACGCAGTATTTT. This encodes CASSPRFSAGRTDTQYF.

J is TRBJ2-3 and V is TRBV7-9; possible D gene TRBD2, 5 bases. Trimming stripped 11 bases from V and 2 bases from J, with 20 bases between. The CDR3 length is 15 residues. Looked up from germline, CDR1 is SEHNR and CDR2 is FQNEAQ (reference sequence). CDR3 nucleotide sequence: TGTGCCTCCCATTGGACGCTAGCCTACACAGATACGCAGTATTTT. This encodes CASHWTLAYTDTQYF.

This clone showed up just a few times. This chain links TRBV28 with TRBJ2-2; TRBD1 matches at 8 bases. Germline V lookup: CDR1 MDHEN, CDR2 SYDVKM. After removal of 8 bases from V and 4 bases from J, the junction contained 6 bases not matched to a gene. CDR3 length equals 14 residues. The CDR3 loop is CASSTGGITGELFF. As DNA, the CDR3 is TGTGCCAGCTCCACAGGGGGTATCACCGGGGAGCTGTTTTTT. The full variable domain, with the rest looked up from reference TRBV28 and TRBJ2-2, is DVKVTQSSRYLVKRTGEKVFLECVQDMDHENMFWYRQDPGLGLRLIYFSYDVKMKEKGDIPEGYSVSREKKERFSLILESASTNQTSMYLCASSTGGITGELFFGEGSRLTVL.

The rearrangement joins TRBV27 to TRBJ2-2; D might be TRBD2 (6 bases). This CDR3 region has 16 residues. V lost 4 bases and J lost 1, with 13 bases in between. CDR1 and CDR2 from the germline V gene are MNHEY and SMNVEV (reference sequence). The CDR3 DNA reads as TGTGCCAGCAGTTCTCTTGCGGGACGGAACACCGGGGAGCTGTTTTTT. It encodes CASSSLAGRNTGELFF.

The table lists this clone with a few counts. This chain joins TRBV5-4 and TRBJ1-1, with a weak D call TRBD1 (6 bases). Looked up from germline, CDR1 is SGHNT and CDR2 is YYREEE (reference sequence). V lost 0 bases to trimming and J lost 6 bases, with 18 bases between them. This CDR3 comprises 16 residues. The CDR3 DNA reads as TGTGCCAGCAGCTTGGTCAGGGGTCGGGCCTCGGCTGAAGCTTTCTTT. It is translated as CASSLVRGRASAEAFF.

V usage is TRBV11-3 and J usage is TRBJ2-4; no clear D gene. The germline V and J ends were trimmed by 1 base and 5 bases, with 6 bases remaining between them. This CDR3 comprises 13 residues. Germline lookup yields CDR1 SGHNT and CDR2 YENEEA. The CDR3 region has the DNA TGTGCCAGCAGCTTAGGGGCAGAAAACATTCAGTACTTC. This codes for CASSLGAENIQYF.

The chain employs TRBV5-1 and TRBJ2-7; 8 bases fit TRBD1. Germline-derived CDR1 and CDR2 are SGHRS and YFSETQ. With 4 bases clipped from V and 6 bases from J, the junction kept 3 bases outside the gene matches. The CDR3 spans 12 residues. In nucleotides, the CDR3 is TGCGCCAGCAGCGTGACAGGGGTCGAGCAGTACTTC. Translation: CASSVTGVEQYF.

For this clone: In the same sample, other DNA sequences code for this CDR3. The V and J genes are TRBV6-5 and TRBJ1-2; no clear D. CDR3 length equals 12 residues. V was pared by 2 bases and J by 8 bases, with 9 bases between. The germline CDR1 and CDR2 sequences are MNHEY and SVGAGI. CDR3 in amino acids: CASSYVGGGYTF. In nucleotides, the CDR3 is TGTGCCAGCAGTTACGTTGGCGGGGGCTACACCTTC.

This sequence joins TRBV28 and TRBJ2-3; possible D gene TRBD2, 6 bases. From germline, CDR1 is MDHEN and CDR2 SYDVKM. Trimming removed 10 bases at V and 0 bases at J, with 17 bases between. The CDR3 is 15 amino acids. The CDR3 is CATTHGTSSTDTQYF. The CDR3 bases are TGTGCCACCACACACGGGACTTCTAGCACAGATACGCAGTATTTT.

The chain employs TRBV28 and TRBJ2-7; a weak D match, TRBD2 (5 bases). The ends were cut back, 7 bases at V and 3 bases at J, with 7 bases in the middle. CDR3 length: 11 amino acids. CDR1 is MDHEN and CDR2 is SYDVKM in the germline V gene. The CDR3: CASTSGYEQYF. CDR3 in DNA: TGTGCCAGCACCAGCGGCTACGAGCAGTACTTC. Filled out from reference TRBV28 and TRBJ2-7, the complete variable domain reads DVKVTQSSRYLVKRTGEKVFLECVQDMDHENMFWYRQDPGLGLRLIYFSYDVKMKEKGDIPEGYSVSREKKERFSLILESASTNQTSMYLCASTSGYEQYFGPGTRLTVT.

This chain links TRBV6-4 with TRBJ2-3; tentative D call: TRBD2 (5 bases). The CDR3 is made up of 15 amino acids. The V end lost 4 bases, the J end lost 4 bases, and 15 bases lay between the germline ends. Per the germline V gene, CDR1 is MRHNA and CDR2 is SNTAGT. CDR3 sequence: CASSANRSAADTQYF. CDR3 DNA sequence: TGTGCCAGCAGTGCGAACCGGTCAGCGGCAGATACGCAGTATTTT.

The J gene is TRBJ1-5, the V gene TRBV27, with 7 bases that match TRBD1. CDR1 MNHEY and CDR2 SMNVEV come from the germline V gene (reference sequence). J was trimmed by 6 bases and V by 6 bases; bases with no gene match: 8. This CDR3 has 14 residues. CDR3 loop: CASRRTGTGQPQHF. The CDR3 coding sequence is TGTGCCAGCAGGAGGACAGGAACGGGTCAGCCCCAGCATTTT.

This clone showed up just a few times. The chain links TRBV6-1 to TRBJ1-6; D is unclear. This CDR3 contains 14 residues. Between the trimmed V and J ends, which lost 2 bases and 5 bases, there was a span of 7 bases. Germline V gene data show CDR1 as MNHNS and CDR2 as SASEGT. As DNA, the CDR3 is TGTGCCAGCAGTGAATGGGCAGATAATTCACCCCTCCACTTT. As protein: CASSEWADNSPLHF.

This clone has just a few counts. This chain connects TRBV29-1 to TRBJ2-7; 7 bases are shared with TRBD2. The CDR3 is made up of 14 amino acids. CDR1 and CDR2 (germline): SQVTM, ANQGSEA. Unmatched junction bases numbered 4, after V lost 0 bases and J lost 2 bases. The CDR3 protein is CSVEEAGQAYEQYF. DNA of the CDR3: TGCAGCGTTGAAGAAGCGGGGCAGGCCTACGAGCAGTACTTC.

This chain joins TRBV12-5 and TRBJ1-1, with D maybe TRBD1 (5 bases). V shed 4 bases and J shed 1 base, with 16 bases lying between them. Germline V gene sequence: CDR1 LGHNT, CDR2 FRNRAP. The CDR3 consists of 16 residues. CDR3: CASGWEPRTSNTEAFF. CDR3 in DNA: TGTGCTAGTGGTTGGGAACCGCGGACATCGAACACTGAAGCTTTCTTT.

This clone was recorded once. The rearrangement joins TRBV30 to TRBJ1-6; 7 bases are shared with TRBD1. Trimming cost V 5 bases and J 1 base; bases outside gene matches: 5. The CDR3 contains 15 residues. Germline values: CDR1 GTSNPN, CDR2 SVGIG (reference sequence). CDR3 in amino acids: CAWHRGKSYNSPLHF. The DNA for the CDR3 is TGTGCCTGGCACAGGGGAAAGTCCTATAATTCACCCCTCCACTTT.

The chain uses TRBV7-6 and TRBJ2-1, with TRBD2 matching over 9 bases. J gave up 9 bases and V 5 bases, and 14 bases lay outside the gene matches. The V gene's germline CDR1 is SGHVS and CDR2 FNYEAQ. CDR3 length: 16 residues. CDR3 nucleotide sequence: TGTGCCAGCAGCCGGAGTGGGGCGGGAGGGCCGGGTGAGCAGTTCTTC. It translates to CASSRSGAGGPGEQFF.

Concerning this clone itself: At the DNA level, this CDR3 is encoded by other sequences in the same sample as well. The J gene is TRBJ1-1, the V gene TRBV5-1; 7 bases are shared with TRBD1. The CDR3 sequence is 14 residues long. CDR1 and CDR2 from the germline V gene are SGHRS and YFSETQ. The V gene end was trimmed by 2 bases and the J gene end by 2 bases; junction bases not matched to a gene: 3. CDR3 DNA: TGCGCCAGCAGCTTACGGACAGGCAACACTGAAGCTTTCTTT. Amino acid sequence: CASSLRTGNTEAFF. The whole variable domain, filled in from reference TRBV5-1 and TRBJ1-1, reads KAGVTQTPRYLIKTRGQQVTLSCSPISGHRSVSWYQQTPGQGLQFLFEYFSETQRNKGNFPGRFSGRQFSNSRSEMNVSTLELGDSALYLCASSLRTGNTEAFFGQGTRLTVV.

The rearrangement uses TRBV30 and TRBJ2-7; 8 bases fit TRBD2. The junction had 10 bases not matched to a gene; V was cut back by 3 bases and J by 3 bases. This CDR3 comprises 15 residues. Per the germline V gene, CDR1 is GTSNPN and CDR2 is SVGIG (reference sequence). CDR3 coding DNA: TGTGCCTGGAGCTACGGGGGGGGGCTTGGCTACGAGCAGTACTTC. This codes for CAWSYGGGLGYEQYF.

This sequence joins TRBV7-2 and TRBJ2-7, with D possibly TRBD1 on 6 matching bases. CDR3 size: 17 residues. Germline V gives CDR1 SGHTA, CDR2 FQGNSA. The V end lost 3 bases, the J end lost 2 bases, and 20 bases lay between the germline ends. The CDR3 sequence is CASSLQPSGTHTYEQYF. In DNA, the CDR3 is TGTGCCAGCAGCTTGCAACCTTCCGGGACACACACCTACGAGCAGTACTTC.

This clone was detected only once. The CDR3 DNA follows: TGTGCCAGTAGTACACGGGACAGGGCAACCCACGAGCAGTACTTC. Encoded protein: CASSTRDRATHEQYF. The chain combines TRBV19 with TRBJ2-7; TRBD1 matches 9 bases. CDR3 length equals 15 residues. Germline V gene lookup returns CDR1 LNHDA and CDR2 SQIVND (reference sequence). With 4 bases clipped from V and 5 bases from J, the junction kept 9 bases outside the gene matches.

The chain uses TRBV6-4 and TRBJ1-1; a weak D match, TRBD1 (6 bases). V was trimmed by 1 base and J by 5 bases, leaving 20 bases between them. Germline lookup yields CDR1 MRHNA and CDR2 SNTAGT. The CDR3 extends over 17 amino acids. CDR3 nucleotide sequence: TGTGCCAGCAGTGACTTAGCCGGGACATATCCCGAAACTGAAGCTTTCTTT. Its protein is CASSDLAGTYPETEAFF.

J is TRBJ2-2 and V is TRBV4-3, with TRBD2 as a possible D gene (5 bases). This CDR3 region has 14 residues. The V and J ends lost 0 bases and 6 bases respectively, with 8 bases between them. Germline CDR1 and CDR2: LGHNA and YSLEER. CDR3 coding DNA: TGCGCCAGCAGCCAAGATCAGGAGGCCGGGGAGCTGTTTTTT. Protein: CASSQDQEAGELFF.

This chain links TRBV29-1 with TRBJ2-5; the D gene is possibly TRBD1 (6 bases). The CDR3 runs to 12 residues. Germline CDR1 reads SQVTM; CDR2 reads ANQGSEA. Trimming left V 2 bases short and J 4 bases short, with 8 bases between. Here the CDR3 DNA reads TGCAGCGTTGAAAGGGGGTTAGAGACCCAGTACTTC. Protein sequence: CSVERGLETQYF.